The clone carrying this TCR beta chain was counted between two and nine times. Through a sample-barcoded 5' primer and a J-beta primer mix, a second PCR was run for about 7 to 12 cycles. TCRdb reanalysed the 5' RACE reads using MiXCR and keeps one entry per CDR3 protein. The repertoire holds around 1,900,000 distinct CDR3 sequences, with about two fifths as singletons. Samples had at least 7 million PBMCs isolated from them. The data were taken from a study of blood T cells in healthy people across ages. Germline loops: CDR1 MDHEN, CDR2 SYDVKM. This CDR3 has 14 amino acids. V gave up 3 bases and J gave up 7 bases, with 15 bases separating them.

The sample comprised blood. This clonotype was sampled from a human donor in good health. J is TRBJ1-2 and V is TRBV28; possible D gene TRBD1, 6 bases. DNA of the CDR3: TGTGCCAGCAGTTTGGCGGGGGGCACCTGTGGCTACACCTTC. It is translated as CASSLAGGTCGYTF.